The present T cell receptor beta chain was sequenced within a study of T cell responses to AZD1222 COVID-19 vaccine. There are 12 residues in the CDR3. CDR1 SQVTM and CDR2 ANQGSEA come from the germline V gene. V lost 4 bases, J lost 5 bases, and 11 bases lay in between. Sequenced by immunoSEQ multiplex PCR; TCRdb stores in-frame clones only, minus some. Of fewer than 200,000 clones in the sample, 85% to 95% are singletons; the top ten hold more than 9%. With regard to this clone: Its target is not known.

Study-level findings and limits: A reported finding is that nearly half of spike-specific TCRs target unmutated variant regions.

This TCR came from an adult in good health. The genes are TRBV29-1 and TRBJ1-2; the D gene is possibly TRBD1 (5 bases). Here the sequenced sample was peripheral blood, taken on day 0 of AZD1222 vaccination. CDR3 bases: TGCAGCGTTGGGGGCGGCGTGTATGGCTACACCTTC. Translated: CSVGGGVYGYTF.